The clone carrying this T cell receptor (beta chain) was found once. Profiling relied on immunoSEQ multiplex PCR, and the TCRdb table lists in-frame clones only, not all of them. This sample has under 300,000 clones; 70% to 85% occur once, and the top ten carry roughly 4.6%. This CDR3 has 14 residues. Germline V gene sequence: CDR1 ENHRY, CDR2 SYGVKD. Trimming shortened V by 4 bases and J by 2 bases, and 11 bases separated the two germline ends. This entry is derived from a study of blood T cell repertoires in COVID-19. About the research overall: Samples representing acute and convalescent COVID-19 were sourced from the United States, Italy and Spain. Nucleic acid was either cDNA or gDNA, and it came from T cells, B-cell-depleted T cells, or PBMCs.

The rearrangement uses TRBV10-3 and TRBJ1-1, with D perhaps TRBD1 (6 bases). The TCR originated in a woman of 80 years or more with active or convalescent COVID-19. Sequenced sample: peripheral blood. The CDR3 DNA follows: TGTGCCATCAGTGGGGGGGGCGGTAACACTGAAGCTTTCTTT. Protein product: CAISGGGGNTEAFF.